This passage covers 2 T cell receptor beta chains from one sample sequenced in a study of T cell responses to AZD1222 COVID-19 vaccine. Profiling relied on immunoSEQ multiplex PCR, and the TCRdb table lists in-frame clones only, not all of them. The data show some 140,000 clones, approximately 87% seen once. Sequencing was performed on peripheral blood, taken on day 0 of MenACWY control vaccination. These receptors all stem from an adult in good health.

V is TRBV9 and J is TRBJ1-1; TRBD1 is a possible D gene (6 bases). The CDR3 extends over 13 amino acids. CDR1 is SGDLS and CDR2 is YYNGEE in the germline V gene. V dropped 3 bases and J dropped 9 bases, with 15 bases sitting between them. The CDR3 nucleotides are TGTGCCAGCAGCGACGGAGCAGGGGATCAAGCTTTCTTT. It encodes CASSDGAGDQAFF.

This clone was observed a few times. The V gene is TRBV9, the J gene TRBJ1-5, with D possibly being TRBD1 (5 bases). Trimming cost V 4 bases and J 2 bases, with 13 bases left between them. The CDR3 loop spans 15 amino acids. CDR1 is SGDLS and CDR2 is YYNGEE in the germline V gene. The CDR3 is CASSPRGDGNQPQHF. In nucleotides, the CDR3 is TGTGCCAGCAGCCCCCGGGGGGATGGCAATCAGCCCCAGCATTTT.